The clone carrying this TCR beta chain was found many times. Its antigen is as yet unknown. The record originates from a study of T cells after yellow fever vaccination. Findings and caveats of the study: Contamination by abundant bulk-population clonotypes could be present in FACS-sorted repertoires.

V lost 4 bases and J 1 base, leaving 16 bases between the germline ends. This CDR3 has 16 amino acids. The germline CDR1 and CDR2 sequences are MNHEY and SVGAGI. MiXCR, run by TCRdb on the 5' RACE reads, gives a single entry per CDR3 protein. Of over 110,000 distinct CDR3 sequences listed, 7.7% are singletons. The gene calls are TRBV6-5 and TRBJ2-5; D is uncertain. This receptor was taken from a man younger than 40 who received the YFV17D yellow fever vaccine. Material: CD4+ T cells sorted from PBMCs, obtained 5 days after the yellow fever booster vaccination. The CDR3 region is CASSLRSRGLQETQYF. The CDR3 bases are TGTGCCAGCAGTTTACGGTCCCGCGGTCTCCAAGAGACCCAGTACTTC.